One and the same sample provided the 31 T cell receptor beta chains below, sequenced in a study of shared clonotypes between healthy human individuals. Sequencing was performed with immunoSEQ multiplex PCR; in TCRdb, only in-frame clones are kept and a portion is missing. The sample carries a few million clones, around 93% recorded once. In the naive CD8 group, cells lacked CD45RO and were positively selected for CCR7, so terminally differentiated effector memory CD45RA+ cells were left out. Sample: naive CD8+ T cells from PBMCs. The source of these receptors is a man aged 18 to 30 in good health. Some clones in this sample may be carry-over from other donors' samples.

This clone was seen once. The chain joins TRBV7-8 to TRBJ2-3, with 7 nucleotides matching TRBD2. After removal of 3 bases from V and 0 bases from J, the junction contained 9 bases not matched to a gene. This CDR3 contains 17 residues. Germline loops: CDR1 SGHVS, CDR2 FQNEAQ. The CDR3, as DNA: TGTGCCAGCAGCTTTATCCCGGGAGGCCTTAGCACAGATACGCAGTATTTT. Its protein product is CASSFIPGGLSTDTQYF.

The chain has TRBV7-9 and TRBJ2-1; D is uncertain. V dropped 5 bases and J dropped 0 bases, with 14 bases sitting between them. From germline, CDR1 is SEHNR and CDR2 FQNEAQ (reference sequence). The CDR3 extends over 16 amino acids. The CDR3 coding sequence is TGTGCCAGCAGCCCCCCTGATCCGAGCTCCTACAATGAGCAGTTCTTC. As protein: CASSPPDPSSYNEQFF.

This clone was observed a handful of times. The rearrangement uses TRBV11-2 and TRBJ1-5; 7 bases agree with TRBD1. Germline CDR1 is SGHAT and CDR2 is FQNNGV. The CDR3 is made up of 14 amino acids. J lost 9 bases, V lost 5 bases, and 10 bases had no gene match. CDR3 loop: CASSLTGALGPQHF. The CDR3 DNA reads as TGTGCCAGCAGCCTAACAGGGGCCTTGGGGCCCCAGCATTTT.

The chain joins TRBV7-9 to TRBJ2-1; unclear D gene. The V end lost 1 base, the J end lost 4 bases, and 20 bases lay between the germline ends. Germline V gene sequence: CDR1 SEHNR, CDR2 FQNEAQ (reference sequence). The CDR3 is made up of 18 amino acids. The CDR3 protein is CASSLDFEVRLDYNEQFF. CDR3 bases: TGTGCCAGCAGCTTAGATTTTGAAGTGAGACTCGATTACAATGAGCAGTTCTTC.

This clone was picked up one time. This sequence joins TRBV27 and TRBJ1-4, with D hard to call. The CDR3 spans 13 residues. The V gene's germline CDR1 is MNHEY and CDR2 SMNVEV (reference sequence). Trimming left V 5 bases short and J 8 bases short, with 12 bases between. CDR3 coding DNA: TGTGCCAGCAGTACGCGGAGGGTGGAAAAACTGTTTTTT. Translating gives CASSTRRVEKLFF.

The chain combines TRBV7-9 with TRBJ2-1, with D possibly TRBD2 on 6 matching bases. This CDR3 comprises 14 residues. V lost 3 bases, J lost 7 bases, and 13 bases lay in between. In germline, CDR1 is SEHNR, CDR2 FQNEAQ (reference sequence). CDR3 loop: CASSLAAGWNEQFF. The CDR3 coding sequence is TGTGCCAGCAGCTTGGCAGCGGGTTGGAATGAGCAGTTCTTC.

This rearrangement joins TRBV11-2 to TRBJ1-1; 11 nucleotides line up with TRBD1. CDR1 is SGHAT and CDR2 is FQNNGV in the germline V gene. The CDR3 has 14 amino acids. V trimming: 5 bases; J trimming: 6 bases; junction bases outside the gene matches: 5. Here the CDR3 reads CASSTPGQGAEAFF. The CDR3 region has the DNA TGTGCCAGCAGCACCCCGGGACAGGGGGCTGAAGCTTTCTTT.

This chain connects TRBV2 to TRBJ1-2, with D uncertain. Germline values: CDR1 SNHLY, CDR2 FYNNEI. Trimming cost V 2 bases and J 0 bases, with 13 bases left between them. The CDR3 is 16 residues long. As DNA, the CDR3 is TGTGCCAGCAGTGAAACCCCGGAGCTAGCTAACTATGGCTACACCTTC. It translates to CASSETPELANYGYTF.

This chain uses TRBV7-9 with TRBJ2-1, with 9 bases lining up with TRBD2. This CDR3 contains 15 residues. With V trimmed by 7 bases and J by 7 bases, 11 bases remained unmatched. Germline CDR1 and CDR2: SEHNR and FQNEAQ (reference sequence). DNA for the CDR3: TGTGCCAGCAATAAGGCGGGAGGGCCTAGTAATGAGCAGTTCTTC. Residues: CASNKAGGPSNEQFF. Filled out from reference TRBV7-9 and TRBJ2-1, the complete variable domain reads DTGVSQNPRHKITKRGQNVTFRCDPISEHNRLYWYRQTLGQGPEFLTYFQNEAQLEKSRLLSDRFSAERPKGSFSTLEIQRTEQGDSAMYLCASNKAGGPSNEQFFGPGTRLTVL.

This chain connects TRBV6-5 to TRBJ2-5; possibly TRBD2 for D (5 bases). The CDR3 consists of 13 residues. The V gene lost 6 bases and the J gene lost 4 bases, with 12 bases spanning the gap. CDR1 MNHEY and CDR2 SVGAGI come from the germline V gene. CDR3 nucleotides: TGTGCCAGCAGGGCGGGTTCCGGAGAGACCCAGTACTTC. It codes for CASRAGSGETQYF.

This chain links TRBV30 with TRBJ1-5; no definite D call. CDR1 and CDR2 (germline): GTSNPN, SVGIG (reference sequence). Trimming took off 0 bases at V and 5 bases at J, with 17 bases between the two ends. The CDR3 has 16 residues. CDR3 DNA sequence: TGTGCCTGGAGTGTAGGTCCTCCGGCGAGGGATCAGCCCCAGCATTTT. Translating it yields CAWSVGPPARDQPQHF.

The V call is TRBV27, the J call TRBJ2-1; D is possibly TRBD2 (6 bases). Looked up from germline, CDR1 is MNHEY and CDR2 is SMNVEV (reference sequence). Deletions cut 8 bases from V and 3 bases from J, with 11 bases between. The CDR3 sequence is 13 residues long. CDR3 DNA sequence: TGTGCCAGCGGGGTCGGGAGCTACAATGAGCAGTTCTTC. Translated, it gives CASGVGSYNEQFF.

V and J are TRBV4-1 and TRBJ2-1, with TRBD2 as a possible D gene (6 bases). Per germline, CDR1 MGHRA and CDR2 YSYEKL. V was shortened by 4 bases and J by 3 bases, with 7 bases between the two germline ends. The CDR3 is 13 amino acids. The CDR3 region is CASSPGLYNEQFF. Written as DNA, the CDR3 is TGCGCCAGCAGCCCGGGACTCTACAATGAGCAGTTCTTC.

Here the CDR3 reads CASSITRDSSTDTQYF. The CDR3, as DNA: TGTGCCAGCAGCATCACCCGGGACAGTAGCACAGATACGCAGTATTTT. The chain recombines TRBV9 with TRBJ2-3; TRBD1 aligns across 7 bases. V gave up 4 bases and J gave up 0 bases; unmatched junction bases: 8. The length of the CDR3 is 16 residues. From germline, CDR1 is SGDLS and CDR2 YYNGEE.

The chain is built from TRBV30 and TRBJ2-2, with 7 positions matching TRBD1. Trimming took 3 bases from V and 0 from J; bases not matched to a gene: 7. This CDR3 is built from 16 residues. The germline CDR1 and CDR2 sequences are GTSNPN and SVGIG (reference sequence). The CDR3 protein is CAWRTDTGANTGELFF. The CDR3 DNA sequence: TGTGCCTGGAGGACGGATACAGGGGCGAACACCGGGGAGCTGTTTTTT.

This clone was detected only once. The gene calls are TRBV19 and TRBJ2-2; 7 nucleotides match TRBD1. Per the germline V gene, CDR1 is LNHDA and CDR2 is SQIVND (reference sequence). The ends lost 10 bases at V and 6 bases at J; junction bases unmatched: 8. The CDR3 is 13 amino acids. The CDR3 coding sequence is TGTGCCATCCCGGGACAGAGGGCCGGGGAGCTGTTTTTT. This encodes CAIPGQRAGELFF.

A note on this clone: Within the sample, other DNA sequences also encode this same CDR3. The CDR3 protein is CASSLRQEAFF. The CDR3 bases are TGTGCCAGCAGCTTAAGGCAAGAAGCTTTCTTT. This chain joins TRBV11-2 and TRBJ1-1; D not resolved. The CDR3 is made up of 11 amino acids. CDR1 is SGHAT, CDR2 FQNNGV, per germline. V was cut by 2 bases and J by 8 bases, with 6 bases left in between.

The V and J genes are TRBV6-5 and TRBJ1-6; 7 nucleotides match TRBD1. Germline values: CDR1 MNHEY, CDR2 SVGAGI. The CDR3 totals 16 residues. Unmatched junction bases numbered 4, after V lost 2 bases and J lost 3 bases. DNA for the CDR3: TGTGCCAGCAGTTACACCCGGGACAGCTATAATTCACCCCTCCACTTT. Residues: CASSYTRDSYNSPLHF.

This chain uses TRBV2 with TRBJ2-3; D gene unclear. There are 13 residues in the CDR3. Trimming removed 7 bases at V and 3 bases at J, with 11 bases between. Germline V lookup: CDR1 SNHLY, CDR2 FYNNEI. CDR3 coding DNA: TGTGCCAGCACCGCTAGGAGTACAGATACGCAGTATTTT. Encoded protein: CASTARSTDTQYF.

The sample holds one count of this clone. The rearrangement uses TRBV28 and TRBJ2-7, with D perhaps matching TRBD2 (6 bases). V was clipped by 1 base and J by 6 bases, with 13 bases between them. From germline, CDR1 is MDHEN and CDR2 SYDVKM. The CDR3 is 14 residues long. The CDR3 DNA reads as TGTGCCAGCAGTTTATCAGCGGGCCTGGTCGAGCAGTACTTC. Translating it yields CASSLSAGLVEQYF.

The chain couples TRBV28 to TRBJ1-1; no reliable D call. The CDR3 contains 14 residues. CDR1 and CDR2 from the germline V gene are MDHEN and SYDVKM. With 6 bases removed from V and 1 base from J, the gap between germline ends came to 12 bases. The CDR3 bases are TGTGCCAGCAGCCCCCGGGTTGGGAACACTGAAGCTTTCTTT. The encoded protein is CASSPRVGNTEAFF.

V gene TRBV6-6 combines with J gene TRBJ2-7; D is tentatively TRBD1 or TRBD2 (5 bases each). CDR1 is MNHNY and CDR2 is SVGAGI in the germline V gene (reference sequence). Trimming removed 6 bases at V and 0 bases at J, with 15 bases between. The CDR3 runs to 15 residues. In DNA form, the CDR3 reads TGTGCCAGCAGCCCGGGACGGAGGAGCTCCTACGAGCAGTACTTC. Its translation is CASSPGRRSSYEQYF.

This clone was detected once. The gene calls are TRBV6-1 and TRBJ2-1, with a tentative D call TRBD1 (5 bases). Trimming took off 0 bases at V and 6 bases at J, with 12 bases between the two ends. The CDR3 consists of 15 residues. Germline CDR1 MNHNS, CDR2 SASEGT. DNA for the CDR3: TGTGCCAGCAGTGAAGCGACACCAGGGATCAATGAGCAGTTCTTC. Residues: CASSEATPGINEQFF.

This sequence joins TRBV2 and TRBJ2-2; maybe TRBD2 (5 bases). CDR3 size: 14 residues. From germline, CDR1 is SNHLY and CDR2 FYNNEI. V was clipped by 4 bases and J by 7 bases, with 13 bases between them. The CDR3 region is CASSAGTHHGELFF. The CDR3 DNA is TGTGCCAGCAGTGCGGGAACTCACCACGGGGAGCTGTTTTTT.

The rearrangement uses TRBV7-8 and TRBJ1-2; no definite D call. V was shortened by 6 bases and J by 6 bases, with 8 bases between the two germline ends. This CDR3 spans 11 amino acids. Germline values: CDR1 SGHVS, CDR2 FQNEAQ. The CDR3 sequence: CASSQSDGYTF. The CDR3 DNA reads as TGTGCCAGCAGTCAAAGCGATGGCTACACCTTC.

The chain employs TRBV7-3 and TRBJ2-2; a possible D gene is TRBD2 (5 bases). The V end was cut by 2 bases, the J end by 0 bases, with 10 bases between. The CDR3 is 16 amino acids. CDR1 and CDR2 from the germline V gene are SGHTA and FQGTGA. CDR3 nucleotides: TGTGCCAGCAGCTTACGGGCGGGCGCGAACACCGGGGAGCTGTTTTTT. Amino acids: CASSLRAGANTGELFF.

The chain recombines TRBV7-2 with TRBJ1-2; perhaps TRBD1 as D (6 bases). Between the trimmed V and J ends, which lost 5 bases and 4 bases, there was a span of 14 bases. This CDR3 has 14 residues. Germline CDR1 and CDR2: SGHTA and FQGNSA. The CDR3 spells CASSPRGGGYGYTF. CDR3 nucleotides: TGTGCCAGCAGCCCGCGGGGGGGCGGCTATGGCTACACCTTC. Drawing the rest from reference TRBV7-2 and TRBJ1-2, the complete variable domain is GAGVSQSPSNKVTEKGKDVELRCDPISGHTALYWYRQSLGQGLEFLIYFQGNSAPDKSGLPSDRFSAERTGGSVSTLTIQRTQQEDSAVYLCASSPRGGGYGYTFGSGTRLTVV.

The genes are TRBV7-2 and TRBJ2-2; the match to TRBD2 covers 7 bases. Germline lookup yields CDR1 SGHTA and CDR2 FQGNSA. V gave up 4 bases and J gave up 2 bases; unmatched junction bases: 4. The length of the CDR3 is 15 residues. CDR3 residues: CASSSRDYNTGELFF. DNA for the CDR3: TGTGCCAGCAGCTCAAGGGACTACAACACCGGGGAGCTGTTTTTT.

The V and J genes are TRBV5-6 and TRBJ2-1, with 8 bases lining up with TRBD2. Losses at the gene ends were 3 bases for V and 4 bases for J; bases not matched to a gene: 6. CDR3 size: 15 residues. The V gene's germline CDR1 is SGHDT and CDR2 YYEEEE. In DNA form, the CDR3 reads TGTGCCAGCAGCTCGACTAGCGCCCCGTACAATGAGCAGTTCTTC. It is translated as CASSSTSAPYNEQFF. Full variable domain (rest looked up from reference TRBV5-6 and TRBJ2-1): DAGVTQSPTHLIKTRGQQVTLRCSPKSGHDTVSWYQQALGQGPQFIFQYYEEEERQRGNFPDRFSGHQFPNYSSELNVNALLLGDSALYLCASSSTSAPYNEQFFGPGTRLTVL.

The V gene is TRBV25-1, the J gene TRBJ2-7; D is uncertain. The germline CDR1 and CDR2 sequences are MGHDK and SYGVNS. V gave up 3 bases and J gave up 0 bases, with 3 bases separating them. The length of the CDR3 is 12 residues. The CDR3 DNA reads TGTGCCAGCAGTGAGTTCTCCTACGAGCAGTACTTC. It encodes CASSEFSYEQYF.

The chain uses TRBV7-6 and TRBJ2-1, with D perhaps TRBD2 (5 bases). V was pared by 4 bases and J by 6 bases, with 10 bases between. The CDR3 runs 13 residues. Germline V CDR1 and CDR2: SGHVS, FNYEAQ. The CDR3 reads CASSSLVGNEQFF. The CDR3, as DNA: TGTGCCAGCAGCTCACTAGTTGGCAATGAGCAGTTCTTC. Complete variable domain (other parts from reference TRBV7-6 and TRBJ2-1): GAGVSQSPRYKVTKRGQDVALRCDPISGHVSLYWYRQALGQGPEFLTYFNYEAQQDKSGLPNDRFSAERPEGSISTLTIQRTEQRDSAMYRCASSSLVGNEQFFGPGTRLTVL.